The clone carrying this T cell receptor beta chain was recorded a few times. Its antigen is not known. This entry is derived from a study of blood T cells in healthy people across ages. Study conclusions and caveats: TCR beta diversity was tightly associated with the proportion of naive T cells.

V was clipped by 5 bases and J by 3 bases; unmatched bases: 7. The CDR3 contains 14 residues. Germline-derived CDR1 and CDR2 are MNHEY and SMNVEV (reference sequence). Next came a second PCR, run for about 6 to 11 cycles, which used a sample-barcoded 5' primer along with a J-beta primer mix. TCRdb processed the 5' RACE reads anew with MiXCR; each CDR3 protein has one entry. Altogether about 1,400,000 distinct CDR3 sequences are present, 45% to 70% being singletons, with the ten largest covering roughly 6.3%. The sequence was obtained from a man between 18 and 35 years old in good health. The rearrangement joins TRBV27 to TRBJ2-7; 7 bases are shared with TRBD1. Sequenced input: blood. The CDR3 spells CASSPTTGYYEQYF. The CDR3 nucleotides are TGTGCCAGCAGTCCGACGACAGGGTACTACGAGCAGTACTTC.